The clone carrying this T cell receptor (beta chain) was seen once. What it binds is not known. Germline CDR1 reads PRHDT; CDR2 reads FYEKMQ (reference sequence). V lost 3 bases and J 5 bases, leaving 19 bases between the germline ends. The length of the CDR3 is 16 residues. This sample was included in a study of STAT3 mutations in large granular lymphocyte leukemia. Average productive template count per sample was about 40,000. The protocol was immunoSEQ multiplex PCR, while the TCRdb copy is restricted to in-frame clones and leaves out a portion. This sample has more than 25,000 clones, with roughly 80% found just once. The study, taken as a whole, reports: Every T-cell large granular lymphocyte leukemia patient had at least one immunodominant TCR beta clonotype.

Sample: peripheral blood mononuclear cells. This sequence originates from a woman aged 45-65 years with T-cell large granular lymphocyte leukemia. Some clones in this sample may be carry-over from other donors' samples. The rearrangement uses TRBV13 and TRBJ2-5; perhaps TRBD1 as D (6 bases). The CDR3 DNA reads TGTGCCAGCAGCTTTAGGCTCGCCAGGGGTGGGGAGACCCAGTACTTC. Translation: CASSFRLARGGETQYF.